This T cell receptor (beta chain) was found in a study of shared clonotypes between healthy human individuals. At the level of the study: Every donor yielded three CD4 naive, three CD4 memory, two CD8 naive and one CD8 memory plate.

Study observations and caveats: The study's rarefaction showed incomplete sorted-subset sequencing despite large depth. Clonotype sharing among donors was thought likely to change with sequencing depth.

Naive CD8 cells comprised CD45RO-negative, CCR7-positively selected cells, excluding terminally differentiated effector memory CD45RA+ cells. The CDR3 is 17 residues long. Per germline, CDR1 SGHAT and CDR2 FQNNGV. After removal of 4 bases from V and 6 bases from J, the junction contained 12 bases not matched to a gene. DNA at 200 ng, 25,000 to 35,000 T cell genomes, went into sorted-subset replicate PCRs. Generated by immunoSEQ multiplex PCR, the TCRdb table keeps only in-frame clones and is missing some. Of 2 million to 2.5 million clones listed, about 95% were seen once; the top ten hold about 1.1%. Regarding this clone: What it binds is not known.

The clonotype originates from a man between 18 and 29 years old in good health. The V call is TRBV11-2, the J call TRBJ2-3; 11 bases are shared with TRBD2. Sequenced material: naive CD8+ T cells sorted from blood. CDR3 in amino acids: CASSSNLAGGPRDTQYF. The DNA of the CDR3 is TGTGCCAGCAGCTCCAATTTAGCGGGAGGGCCAAGGGATACGCAGTATTTT.